This T cell receptor (beta chain) was observed in a study of CD8+ T cells in alopecia areata. Turning to the study itself: Twice a day, 5 to 10 mg of oral tofacitinib was administered to treated patients. Tofacitinib dosing lasted 6 to 18 months, which was then followed by 6 months off drug. Broader study findings: Clonality exceeded that of normal scalp in lesional scalp, most notably in alopecia totalis/universalis.

Extracted RNA was reverse transcribed, and the resulting cDNA served as sequencing template. The method was immunoSEQ multiplex PCR; TCRdb's version includes in-frame clones alone and lacks a portion of them. The table has around 200,000 clones, more than 60% seen once. Both peripheral blood and punch biopsies of lesional scalp skin were obtained from patients who had alopecia areata. With regard to this clone: Its antigen is as yet unknown.

Trimming pared 1 base from V and 8 bases from J, leaving 9 bases between. CDR3 length equals 14 residues. Germline V gene lookup returns CDR1 LGHNA and CDR2 YSLEER. The rearrangement uses TRBV4-3 and TRBJ1-6; D is uncertain. The receptor's source is a human donor with alopecia areata. Specimen: CD4+ T cells sorted from blood, collected at week 0. The CDR3 protein is CASSQALGYSPLHF. The CDR3 bases are TGCGCCAGCAGCCAAGCTTTAGGCTATTCACCCCTCCACTTT.